These 27 T cell receptor beta chains originate from one sample sequenced in a study of T cell repertoires in cytomegalovirus infection. TCRdb re-called the reads through MiXCR, storing one row per CDR3 protein. The data hold 86,000 or so distinct CDR3 sequences, with 20% to 30% observed a single time. The antigens these receptors bind are not known. Sequencing was performed on CD8+ T cells from cultured PBMCs, taken from culture after CMV antigen stimulation. Receptors were obtained from a human donor in good health (CMV status not recorded). Some clones in this sample may be carry-over from other donors' samples.

This clonotype appeared many times. The V call is TRBV7-2, the J call TRBJ2-2, with D possibly being TRBD1 or TRBD2 (5 bases each). The CDR3 is 15 amino acids. Germline assignment: CDR1 SGHTA and CDR2 FQGNSA. The V end was cut by 5 bases, the J end by 3 bases, with 13 bases between. CDR3 nucleotides: TGTGCCAGCAGCGTCGGGACCCTATACACCGGGGAGCTGTTTTTT. It specifies CASSVGTLYTGELFF.

Remarks on this clonotype: The junction departs from the called germline gene at one end, perhaps through a read error. This chain connects TRBV7-6 to TRBJ1-2; 8 nucleotides match TRBD1. CDR1 SGHVS and CDR2 FNYEAQ come from the germline V gene. The CDR3 has 14 residues. The CDR3 region is CASSLEQGDYGHTF. Here the CDR3 DNA reads TGTGCCAGCAGCTTAGAACAGGGGGACTATGGCCACACCTTC. The full variable domain, with the rest looked up from reference TRBV7-6 and TRBJ1-2, is GAGVSQSPRYKVTKRGQDVALRCDPISGHVSLYWYRQALGQGPEFLTYFNYEAQQDKSGLPNDRFSAERPEGSISTLTIQRTEQRDSAMYRCASSLEQGDYGHTFGSGTRLTVV.

The chain carries TRBV4-2 and TRBJ2-3; 14 bases are shared with TRBD2. CDR3 length: 19 amino acids. V gave up 6 bases and J gave up 0 bases; unmatched junction bases: 11. CDR1 and CDR2 from the germline V gene are LGHNA and YNFKEQ. The CDR3 loop reads CASRPAGTSGGISTDTQYF. DNA of the CDR3: TGTGCCAGCAGACCGGCCGGGACTAGCGGGGGAATCAGCACAGATACGCAGTATTTT.

The chain employs TRBV6-1 and TRBJ2-7, with TRBD1 matching over 7 bases. The CDR3 consists of 14 residues. The J segment lost 0 bases and the V segment lost 6 bases, leaving 5 bases of the junction unmatched. Per the germline V gene, CDR1 is MNHNS and CDR2 is SASEGT. CDR3 DNA sequence: TGTGCCAGCAGATCCGGGACAGCCTCCTACGAGCAGTACTTC. Translation: CASRSGTASYEQYF.

In its sample, this clonotype was seen a few times. In nucleotides, the CDR3 is TGTGCCAGCAGGTCGGGGGGGCGGGCAGATACGCAGTATTTT. This translates into CASRSGGRADTQYF. The rearrangement uses TRBV6-6 and TRBJ2-3; 8 nucleotides agree with TRBD2. The CDR3 contains 14 residues. The trim removed 6 bases at V and 4 bases at J, leaving 6 bases unmatched. The germline V gene has CDR1 MNHNY and CDR2 SVGAGI (reference sequence).

This clonotype came up a few times. DNA for the CDR3: TGTGCCAGCAGTAACTTCCCCAGGGGCCTTGAGTACGAGCAGTACTTC. It yields the protein CASSNFPRGLEYEQYF. The chain links TRBV6-6 to TRBJ2-7; perhaps TRBD1 as D (6 bases). Trimming shortened V by 5 bases and J by 4 bases, and 21 bases separated the two germline ends. This CDR3 spans 16 amino acids. Germline V gene lookup returns CDR1 MNHNY and CDR2 SVGAGI (reference sequence).

In its sample, this clonotype was seen a few times. The chain is built from TRBV12-3 or TRBV12-4 and TRBJ1-2; a possible D gene is TRBD1 (6 bases). Trimming left V 5 bases short and J 8 bases short, with 12 bases between. This CDR3 has 12 residues. CDR3 loop: CASSTGSEGYTF. The CDR3 DNA reads as TGTGCCAGCAGTACAGGGTCGGAAGGCTACACCTTC.

This clonotype was seen only a few times. The chain employs TRBV14 and TRBJ2-7; maybe TRBD1 (6 bases). Germline CDR1 reads SGHDN; CDR2 reads FVKESK. The V end was cut by 4 bases, the J end by 5 bases, with 9 bases between. The CDR3 runs to 12 residues. Written as DNA, the CDR3 is TGTGCCAGCAGCCTCCAGGGGCACGAGCAGTACTTC. It is translated as CASSLQGHEQYF.

With respect to this clonotype: A much larger clone sits a single nucleotide away, making a read error possible. This sequence joins TRBV12-3 or TRBV12-4 and TRBJ1-1; the D gene is possibly TRBD1 (5 bases). This CDR3 is built from 15 residues. V shed 3 bases and J shed 5 bases, with 16 bases lying between them. CDR3 sequence reads: CASSFLGGSETEAFF. CDR3 sequence (DNA): TGTGCCAGCAGTTTTCTGGGGGGTAGTGAAACTGAAGCTTTCTTT.

This clonotype was picked up a small number of times. The CDR3 DNA reads TGTGCCAGCAGTCCAGACATTTCGTCGGGGTCTGGCTACACCTTC. Amino acids: CASSPDISSGSGYTF. The chain joins TRBV28 to TRBJ1-2; D gene uncertain. CDR1 is MDHEN and CDR2 is SYDVKM in the germline V gene. The V end lost 5 bases, the J end lost 7 bases, and 20 bases lay between the germline ends. The length of the CDR3 is 15 residues.

This clonotype was recorded at least ten times. J is TRBJ1-1 and V is TRBV5-4; D unresolved. The CDR3 extends over 15 amino acids. Deletions cut 0 bases from V and 6 bases from J, with 15 bases between. Looked up from germline, CDR1 is SGHNT and CDR2 is YYREEE (reference sequence). CDR3 protein: CASSLGRDSYAEAFF. CDR3 bases: TGTGCCAGCAGCTTGGGACGGGATTCTTACGCTGAAGCTTTCTTT. The whole variable domain, remainder taken from reference TRBV5-4 and TRBJ1-1, is ETGVTQSPTHLIKTRGQQVTLRCSSQSGHNTVSWYQQALGQGPQFIFQYYREEENGRGNFPPRFSGLQFPNYSSELNVNALELDDSALYLCASSLGRDSYAEAFFGQGTRLTVV.

This clonotype has ten or more counts. V usage is TRBV7-8 and J usage is TRBJ2-7, with D perhaps matching TRBD2 (7 bases). CDR1 SGHVS and CDR2 FQNEAQ come from the germline V gene. This CDR3 comprises 14 residues. V gave up 4 bases and J gave up 5 bases, with 15 bases separating them. Written as DNA, the CDR3 is TGTGCCAGCAGCTGGACCTCGGGGGGCAACGAGCAGTACTTC. Residues: CASSWTSGGNEQYF.

This clonotype was counted at least ten times. This chain uses TRBV7-8 with TRBJ2-7, with 9 bases aligning to TRBD2. The V gene's germline CDR1 is SGHVS and CDR2 FQNEAQ. This CDR3 has 18 residues. Trimming took 2 bases from V and 3 from J; bases not matched to a gene: 14. CDR3 nucleotides: TGTGCCAGCAGCTTACCCCCTGGTAGCGGGGGCCTAAGCTACGAGCAGTACTTC. It specifies CASSLPPGSGGLSYEQYF.

This clonotype showed up many times. The rearrangement uses TRBV7-2 and TRBJ1-1; D is unresolved. The V and J ends lost 7 bases and 4 bases respectively, with 7 bases between them. Germline-derived CDR1 and CDR2 are SGHTA and FQGNSA. The CDR3 covers 11 residues. The CDR3 here is CASTFGTEAFF. The DNA of the CDR3 is TGTGCCAGCACCTTTGGCACTGAAGCTTTCTTT. The full variable domain, with the rest looked up from reference TRBV7-2 and TRBJ1-1, is GAGVSQSPSNKVTEKGKDVELRCDPISGHTALYWYRQSLGQGLEFLIYFQGNSAPDKSGLPSDRFSAERTGGSVSTLTIQRTQQEDSAVYLCASTFGTEAFFGQGTRLTVV.

This clonotype was counted ten times or more. The gene calls are TRBV7-2 and TRBJ2-5; 13 nucleotides line up with TRBD2. The V and J ends lost 5 bases and 4 bases, in that order; junction bases with no gene match: 7. There are 16 residues in the CDR3. Germline V CDR1 and CDR2: SGHTA, FQGNSA. CDR3 sequence: CASSLRLAGGRETQYF. The CDR3, as DNA: TGTGCCAGCAGCCTGAGACTAGCGGGGGGACGAGAGACCCAGTACTTC.

The rearrangement uses TRBV19 and TRBJ2-7; tentative D call: TRBD1 (6 bases). The CDR3 covers 17 residues. Between the trimmed V and J ends, which lost 1 base and 0 bases, there was a span of 16 bases. Germline CDR1 is LNHDA and CDR2 is SQIVND (reference sequence). Here the CDR3 reads CASSIAPGQRTSYEQYF. In nucleotides, the CDR3 is TGTGCCAGTAGTATAGCCCCAGGACAGCGAACCTCCTACGAGCAGTACTTC.

This clonotype was observed a handful of times. The chain employs TRBV6-5 and TRBJ2-6, with D possibly called TRBD1 or TRBD2 (5 bases each). The CDR3 spans 15 residues. Trimming took off 2 bases at V and 3 bases at J, with 8 bases between the two ends. Germline lookup yields CDR1 MNHEY and CDR2 SVGAGI. CDR3: CASSYGGDGANVLTF. DNA of the CDR3: TGTGCCAGCAGTTACGGGGGAGATGGGGCCAACGTCCTGACTTTC.

This clonotype was observed a few times. The rearrangement links TRBV28 to TRBJ2-7, with TRBD1 matching over 10 bases. This CDR3 comprises 19 residues. Unmatched junction bases numbered 14, after V lost 3 bases and J lost 0 bases. CDR1 is MDHEN, CDR2 SYDVKM, per germline. The CDR3 DNA sequence: TGTGCCAGCAGTTTGGGGACAGGGGATTGGGGGCGCTCCTCCTACGAGCAGTACTTC. Residues: CASSLGTGDWGRSSYEQYF.

This chain uses TRBV28 with TRBJ1-1; D is undetermined. The CDR3 is 11 residues long. The germline V and J ends were trimmed by 4 bases and 6 bases, with 6 bases remaining between them. The V gene's germline CDR1 is MDHEN and CDR2 SYDVKM. For the CDR3, the DNA is TGTGCCAGCAGTTGGCCGGCTGAAGCTTTCTTT. Its translation is CASSWPAEAFF.

There are many counts of this clonotype. The chain uses TRBV6-2 or TRBV6-3 and TRBJ1-1; D unclear. V lost 2 bases and J lost 1, with 5 bases in between. The CDR3 sequence is 13 residues long. CDR1 MNHEY and CDR2 SVGEGT come from the germline V gene. CDR3 in amino acids: CASSYGSNTEAFF. Written as DNA, the CDR3 is TGTGCCAGCAGTTACGGATCGAACACTGAAGCTTTCTTT.

Many counts were recorded for this clonotype. The V call is TRBV12-3 or TRBV12-4, the J call TRBJ2-1; D assignment may be TRBD1 or TRBD2 (5 bases each). The V end was cut by 7 bases, the J end by 15 bases, with 19 bases between. The CDR3 is 12 residues long. The CDR3 sequence is CASTTGTPDPFF. The CDR3 region has the DNA TGTGCCAGCACTACCGGGACCCCGGACCCGTTCTTC.

The V and J genes are TRBV2 and TRBJ2-1; no clear D. The V end lost 9 bases, the J end lost 7 bases, and 7 bases lay between the germline ends. The germline V gene encodes CDR1 SNHLY and CDR2 FYNNEI. This CDR3 comprises 10 residues. In DNA, the CDR3 is TGTGCCAGTATAGGGAATGAGCAGTTCTTC. It translates to CASIGNEQFF.

This clonotype was observed many times. The chain is built from TRBV7-2 and TRBJ2-7, with D unclear. V was cut by 5 bases and J by 7 bases, with 12 bases left in between. Germline-derived CDR1 and CDR2 are SGHTA and FQGNSA. The CDR3 spans 12 residues. Here the CDR3 reads CASSPGDREQYF. Written as DNA, the CDR3 is TGTGCCAGCAGCCCGGGCGACCGGGAGCAGTACTTC. Variable domain in full (rest from reference TRBV7-2 and TRBJ2-7): GAGVSQSPSNKVTEKGKDVELRCDPISGHTALYWYRQSLGQGLEFLIYFQGNSAPDKSGLPSDRFSAERTGGSVSTLTIQRTQQEDSAVYLCASSPGDREQYFGPGTRLTVT.

The count of this clonotype is one. This chain links TRBV6-5 with TRBJ1-5, with a possible D match to TRBD1 (5 bases). With 0 bases removed from V and 3 bases from J, the gap between germline ends came to 9 bases. Germline CDR1 MNHEY, CDR2 SVGAGI. The CDR3 is made up of 15 amino acids. The CDR3 reads CASSYSVTDNQPQHF. CDR3 sequence (DNA): TGTGCCAGCAGTTACTCCGTGACAGACAATCAGCCCCAGCATTTT.

This clonotype was observed at least ten times. The chain joins TRBV20-1 to TRBJ1-5; D is perhaps TRBD1 (5 bases). V lost 6 bases to trimming and J lost 7 bases, with 25 bases between them. The germline V gene has CDR1 DFQATT and CDR2 SNEGSKA (reference sequence). This CDR3 has 16 residues. CDR3 DNA sequence: TGCAGTGCGACGAGGGAGCCGCGGGGGTTAGAGCAGCCCCAGCATTTT. Amino acid sequence: CSATREPRGLEQPQHF.

The V call is TRBV7-2, the J call TRBJ2-7, with 9 bases identical to TRBD2. The V segment lost 1 base and the J segment 2 bases; nucleotides outside the gene matches: 3. The CDR3 spans 15 residues. Germline V gene sequence: CDR1 SGHTA, CDR2 FQGNSA. In nucleotides, the CDR3 is TGTGCCAGCAGCTTAGAGACTAGCGGACCCTACGAGCAGTACTTC. This gives the protein CASSLETSGPYEQYF.

In its sample, this clonotype was seen a few times. The rearrangement links TRBV30 to TRBJ2-2; 8 bases match TRBD2. Per germline, CDR1 GTSNPN and CDR2 SVGIG (reference sequence). The CDR3 is 16 residues long. Trimming at V came to 4 bases and at J to 3 bases, leaving 10 bases not matched to a gene. This chain's CDR3 is CAWIAEAGAYTGELFF. The CDR3 nucleotides are TGTGCCTGGATTGCCGAAGCGGGGGCCTACACCGGGGAGCTGTTTTTT.